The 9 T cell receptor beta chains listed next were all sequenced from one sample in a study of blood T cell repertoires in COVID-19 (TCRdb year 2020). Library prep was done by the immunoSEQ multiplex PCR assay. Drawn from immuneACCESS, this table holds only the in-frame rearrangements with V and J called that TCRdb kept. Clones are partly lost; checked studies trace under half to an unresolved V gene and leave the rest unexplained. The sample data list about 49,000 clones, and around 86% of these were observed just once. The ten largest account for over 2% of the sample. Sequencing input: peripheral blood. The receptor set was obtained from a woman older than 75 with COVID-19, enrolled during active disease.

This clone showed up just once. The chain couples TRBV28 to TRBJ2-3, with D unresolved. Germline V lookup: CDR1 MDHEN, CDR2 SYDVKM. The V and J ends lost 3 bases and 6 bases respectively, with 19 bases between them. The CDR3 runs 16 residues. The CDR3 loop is CASSFFGWAEVDTQYF. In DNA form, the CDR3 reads TGTGCCAGCAGTTTCTTTGGGTGGGCCGAAGTGGATACGCAGTATTTT.

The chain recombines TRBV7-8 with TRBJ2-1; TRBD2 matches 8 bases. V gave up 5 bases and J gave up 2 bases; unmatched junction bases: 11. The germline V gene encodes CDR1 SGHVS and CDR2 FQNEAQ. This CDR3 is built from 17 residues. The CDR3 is CASSRGTSGGTYNEQFF. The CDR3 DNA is TGTGCCAGCAGCCGAGGAACTAGCGGCGGCACCTACAATGAGCAGTTCTTC.

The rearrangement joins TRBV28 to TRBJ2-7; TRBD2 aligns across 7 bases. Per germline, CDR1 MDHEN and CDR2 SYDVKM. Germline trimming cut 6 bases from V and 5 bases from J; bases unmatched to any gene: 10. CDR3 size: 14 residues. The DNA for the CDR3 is TGTGCCAGCAGGGGGGAGGGGAGGTTGAACGAGCAGTACTTC. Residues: CASRGEGRLNEQYF.

CDR3: CASSEQAGLAVQETQYF. In DNA form, the CDR3 reads TGTGCCAGCAGTGAACAAGCAGGACTAGCGGTTCAAGAGACCCAGTACTTC. The chain links TRBV2 to TRBJ2-5; TRBD2 agrees at 10 bases. Germline V gene lookup returns CDR1 SNHLY and CDR2 FYNNEI. Trimming at V came to 2 bases and at J to 2 bases, leaving 8 bases not matched to a gene. This CDR3 region has 17 residues.

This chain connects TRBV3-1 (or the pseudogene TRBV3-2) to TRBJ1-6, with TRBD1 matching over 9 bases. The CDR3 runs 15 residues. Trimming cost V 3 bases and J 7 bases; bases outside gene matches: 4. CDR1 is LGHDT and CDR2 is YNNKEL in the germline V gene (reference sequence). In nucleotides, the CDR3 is TGTGCCAGCAGCCAGGGGACAGGGTGGAATTCACCCCTCCACTTT. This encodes CASSQGTGWNSPLHF.

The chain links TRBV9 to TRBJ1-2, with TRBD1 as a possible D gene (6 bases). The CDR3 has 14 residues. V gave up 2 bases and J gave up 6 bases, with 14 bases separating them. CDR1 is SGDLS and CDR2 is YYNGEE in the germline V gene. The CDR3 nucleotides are TGTGCCAGCAGCGTCGACCAGGGGACACATGGCTACACCTTC. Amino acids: CASSVDQGTHGYTF.

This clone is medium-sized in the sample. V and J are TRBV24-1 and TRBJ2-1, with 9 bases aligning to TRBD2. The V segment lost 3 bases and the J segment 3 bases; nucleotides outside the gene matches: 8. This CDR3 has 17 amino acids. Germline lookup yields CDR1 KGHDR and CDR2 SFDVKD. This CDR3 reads CATSDPSAREGYNEQFF. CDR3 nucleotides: TGTGCCACCAGTGATCCCTCGGCGCGGGAGGGCTACAATGAGCAGTTCTTC.

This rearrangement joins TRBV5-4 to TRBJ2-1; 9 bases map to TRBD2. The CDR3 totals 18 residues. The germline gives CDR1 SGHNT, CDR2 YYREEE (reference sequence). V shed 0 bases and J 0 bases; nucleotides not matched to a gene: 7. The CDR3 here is CASSLVSLAGISYNEQFF. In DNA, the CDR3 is TGTGCCAGCAGCTTGGTGTCGCTAGCGGGAATCTCCTACAATGAGCAGTTCTTC.

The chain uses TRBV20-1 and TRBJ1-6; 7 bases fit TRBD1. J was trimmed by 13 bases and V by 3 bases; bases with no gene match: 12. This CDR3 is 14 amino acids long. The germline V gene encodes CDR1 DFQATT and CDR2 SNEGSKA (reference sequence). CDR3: CSASTDRDLLPLHF. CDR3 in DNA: TGCAGTGCTAGTACCGACAGGGACCTTCTGCCCCTCCACTTT.